The 16 T cell receptor beta chains below were found in one sample sequenced in a study of T cells in Graves' hyperthyroidism and ophthalmopathy. The investigators amplified TCR beta CDR3 regions from RNA transcripts. Researchers ran a first-round RT-PCR on the TCR CDR3 using the HTBI primer set. TCRdb re-called the multiplex PCR reads with MiXCR, one entry per CDR3 protein. The table lists under 300,000 distinct CDR3 sequences, around 22% of them singletons. Sequencing input: blood. The source of these receptors is a man aged 25-40 years with Graves' ophthalmopathy.

Of note for this clonotype: A read error may be the cause here, since a much bigger clone is one base away. The genes are TRBV12-3 or TRBV12-4 and TRBJ1-1; D not certain. The CDR3 totals 15 residues. V shed 4 bases and J shed 4 bases, with 16 bases lying between them. CDR3 in amino acids: CASSYWEGPSTEAFF. CDR3 in DNA: TGTGCCAGCAGTTACTGGGAAGGACCGAGCACTGAAGCTTTCTTT.

This clonotype was observed at least ten times. The CDR3 nucleotides read TGTGCCAGCAGCCGAGGACTAAACGAGCAGTACTTC. This encodes CASSRGLNEQYF. The rearrangement joins TRBV12-3 or TRBV12-4 to TRBJ2-7; D perhaps matches TRBD2 (6 bases). The CDR3 loop spans 12 amino acids. The V and J ends lost 6 bases and 5 bases respectively, with 11 bases between them.

The chain has TRBV5-1 and TRBJ2-5; D gene uncertain. CDR3 size: 14 residues. Germline CDR1 and CDR2: SGHRS and YFSETQ. Trimming shortened V by 0 bases and J by 2 bases, and 8 bases separated the two germline ends. The CDR3 sequence: CASSLDSVQETQYF. The CDR3 DNA sequence: TGCGCCAGCAGCTTGGACTCGGTACAAGAGACCCAGTACTTC. Variable domain in full (rest from reference TRBV5-1 and TRBJ2-5): KAGVTQTPRYLIKTRGQQVTLSCSPISGHRSVSWYQQTPGQGLQFLFEYFSETQRNKGNFPGRFSGRQFSNSRSEMNVSTLELGDSALYLCASSLDSVQETQYFGPGTRLLVL.

This clonotype showed up many times. The V call is TRBV2, the J call TRBJ1-3, with a possible D match to TRBD1 (6 bases). The germline V gene encodes CDR1 SNHLY and CDR2 FYNNEI. This CDR3 spans 15 amino acids. The germline V and J ends were trimmed by 4 bases and 0 bases, with 10 bases remaining between them. The CDR3 reads CASSVGASSGNTIYF. In DNA form, the CDR3 reads TGTGCCAGCAGTGTGGGGGCTAGCTCTGGAAACACCATATATTTT.

The sample holds a few counts of this clonotype. This chain connects TRBV10-3 to TRBJ1-1; D is perhaps TRBD1 (5 bases). CDR1 is ENHRY, CDR2 SYGVKD, per germline. The CDR3 contains 14 residues. Trimming cost V 4 bases and J 5 bases, with 14 bases left between them. CDR3 region: CAISGSGSSTEAFF. DNA for the CDR3: TGTGCCATCAGTGGATCAGGGTCGAGTACTGAAGCTTTCTTT.

The chain joins TRBV24-1 to TRBJ2-6; D gene ambiguous. Germline CDR1 reads KGHDR; CDR2 reads SFDVKD. This CDR3 is built from 16 residues. Trimming removed 7 bases from V and 2 bases from J, with 14 bases in between. Here the CDR3 reads CATSGFPRAGANVLTF. The CDR3 bases are TGTGCCACCAGCGGATTTCCAAGGGCTGGGGCCAACGTCCTGACTTTC.

This rearrangement joins TRBV5-4 to TRBJ2-1; D is undetermined. This CDR3 has 14 amino acids. Trimming stripped 0 bases from V and 12 bases from J, with 16 bases between. Germline V gene lookup returns CDR1 SGHNT and CDR2 YYREEE (reference sequence). The CDR3 region is CASSLEGQDGVQFF. The CDR3, as DNA: TGTGCCAGCAGCTTGGAGGGCCAGGATGGAGTGCAGTTCTTC.

The V gene is TRBV28, the J gene TRBJ2-4; D is perhaps TRBD1 (5 bases). This CDR3 is 14 amino acids long. Trimming took 3 bases from V and 7 from J, leaving 13 bases between them. CDR1 is MDHEN and CDR2 is SYDVKM in the germline V gene. The CDR3 DNA reads as TGTGCCAGCAGTTTTCAGGGTCATTGGAACATTCAGTACTTC. Protein sequence: CASSFQGHWNIQYF.

This clonotype was counted at least ten times. This chain joins TRBV5-8 and TRBJ1-1; unclear D gene. CDR1 is SGHTS, CDR2 YDEGEE, per germline. Trimming took 4 bases from V and 9 from J, leaving 7 bases between them. The CDR3 is made up of 10 amino acids. The CDR3 region is CASSRLQAFF. CDR3 bases: TGTGCCAGCAGCCGGCTGCAAGCTTTCTTT.

The rearrangement links TRBV5-1 to TRBJ2-7; D remains ambiguous. Germline CDR1 reads SGHRS; CDR2 reads YFSETQ. With 4 bases removed from V and 5 bases from J, the gap between germline ends came to 13 bases. This CDR3 comprises 13 residues. This CDR3 reads CASSTALRDEQYF. DNA of the CDR3: TGCGCCAGCAGCACCGCGCTACGGGACGAGCAGTACTTC.

The chain recombines TRBV14 with TRBJ1-4; D possibly corresponds to TRBD1 (5 bases). V gave up 3 bases and J gave up 8 bases, with 16 bases separating them. This CDR3 region has 15 residues. Germline lookup yields CDR1 SGHDN and CDR2 FVKESK. The CDR3 loop is CASSQSGLKGEKLFF. The CDR3 DNA reads as TGTGCCAGCAGCCAGTCAGGGTTGAAAGGGGAAAAACTGTTTTTT.

Many counts were recorded for this clonotype. The chain carries TRBV10-3 and TRBJ1-5, with D maybe TRBD1 (6 bases). Between the trimmed V and J ends, which lost 0 bases and 6 bases, there was a span of 21 bases. The CDR3 consists of 18 residues. Germline V lookup: CDR1 ENHRY, CDR2 SYGVKD. The CDR3 coding sequence is TGTGCCATCAGTGAGTCGAAGGGTAGGGACATAACCCTTCAGCCCCAGCATTTT. It is translated as CAISESKGRDITLQPQHF.

This clonotype was detected only a few times. The chain uses TRBV6-9 and TRBJ1-1; D not certain. The length of the CDR3 is 14 residues. The V and J ends lost 4 bases and 0 bases respectively, with 9 bases between them. Germline CDR1 and CDR2: MNHGY and SVAAGI. The CDR3: CASSFGPLNTEAFF. The CDR3 DNA reads as TGTGCCAGCAGTTTTGGACCCCTGAACACTGAAGCTTTCTTT.

The table lists this clonotype with a few counts. V usage is TRBV15 and J usage is TRBJ2-6; D not resolved. Per the germline V gene, CDR1 is LNHNV and CDR2 is YYDKDF (reference sequence). The V gene lost 1 base and the J gene lost 4 bases, with 8 bases spanning the gap. The CDR3 runs to 15 residues. CDR3 bases: TGTGCCACCAGCAGAGTTCTCTACGGGGCCAACGTCCTGACTTTC. Amino acids: CATSRVLYGANVLTF.

This rearrangement joins TRBV20-1 to TRBJ1-2; a weak D match, TRBD1 (5 bases). The CDR3 consists of 14 residues. Trimming left V 5 bases short and J 8 bases short, with 21 bases between. Germline V gene sequence: CDR1 DFQATT, CDR2 SNEGSKA (reference sequence). The CDR3 DNA sequence: TGCAGTGCTGGGGCCCCGGATTGGCCTCGGGGCTACACCTTC. It yields the protein CSAGAPDWPRGYTF.

The V call is TRBV19, the J call TRBJ2-6; 9 bases are a match to TRBD1. Germline V gene data show CDR1 as LNHDA and CDR2 as SQIVND (reference sequence). This CDR3 has 18 residues. Trimming at V came to 3 bases and at J to 0 bases, leaving 6 bases not matched to a gene. The CDR3 DNA follows: TGTGCCAGTAGTATTGACAGGGGGGCGAGCTCTGGGGCCAACGTCCTGACTTTC. It translates to CASSIDRGASSGANVLTF.